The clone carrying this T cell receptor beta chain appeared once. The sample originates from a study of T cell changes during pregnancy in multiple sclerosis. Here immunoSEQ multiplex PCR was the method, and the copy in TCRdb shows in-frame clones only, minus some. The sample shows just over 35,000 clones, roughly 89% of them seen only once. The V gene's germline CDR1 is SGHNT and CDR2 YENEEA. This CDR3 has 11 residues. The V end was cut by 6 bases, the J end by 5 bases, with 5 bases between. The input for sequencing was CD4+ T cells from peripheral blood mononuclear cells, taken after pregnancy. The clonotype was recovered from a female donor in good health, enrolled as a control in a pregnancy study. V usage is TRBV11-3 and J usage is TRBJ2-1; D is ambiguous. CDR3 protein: CASSSNNEQFF. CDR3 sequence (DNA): TGTGCCAGCAGTTCTAACAATGAGCAGTTCTTC.